This record covers a single T cell receptor beta chain. This record belongs to a study of PD-1 blockade in mismatch repair-deficient tumors. Measured with immunoSEQ multiplex PCR; TCRdb has only the in-frame clones, and not every one. The sample contains about 51,000 clones, roughly 78% of which appear only once. Trimming took off 4 bases at V and 7 bases at J, with 20 bases between the two ends. Germline V gene lookup returns CDR1 KGHSH and CDR2 LQKENI. There are 16 residues in the CDR3. This specimen consisted of peripheral blood, obtained 4 weeks after starting pembrolizumab. The clonotype originates from an adult with mismatch repair-deficient cancer. This chain links TRBV18 with TRBJ2-1; perhaps TRBD1 as D (6 bases). CDR3 bases: TGTGCCAGCTCACAGAACCGGGCCGACCAGGGGAATGAGCAGTTCTTC. As protein: CASSQNRADQGNEQFF. The whole variable domain, filled in from reference TRBV18 and TRBJ2-1, reads NAGVMQNPRHLVRRRGQEARLRCSPMKGHSHVYWYRQLPEEGLKFMVYLQKENIIDESGMPKERFSAEFPKEGPSILRIQQVVRGDSAAYFCASSQNRADQGNEQFFGPGTRLTVL.